This T cell receptor beta chain was sequenced in a study of technical replicates of blood from a handful of donors. TCRdb's table, derived via immunoSEQ multiplex PCR, lists solely in-frame clones and lacks some. Altogether tens of thousands of clones are present, around 95% being singletons, with the ten largest covering less than 0.3%. In germline, CDR1 is MNHNS, CDR2 SASEGT. The ends lost 3 bases at V and 3 bases at J; junction bases unmatched: 8. This CDR3 spans 16 amino acids. The chain is built from TRBV6-1 and TRBJ2-5; 9 bases fit TRBD1. The TCR comes from a human donor in good health. Sequenced material: T cells isolated from PBMCs. The CDR3 DNA is TGTGCCAGCAGTGAGTTGACAGGGGGAGGGGAAGAGACCCAGTACTTC. Translating it yields CASSELTGGGEETQYF.